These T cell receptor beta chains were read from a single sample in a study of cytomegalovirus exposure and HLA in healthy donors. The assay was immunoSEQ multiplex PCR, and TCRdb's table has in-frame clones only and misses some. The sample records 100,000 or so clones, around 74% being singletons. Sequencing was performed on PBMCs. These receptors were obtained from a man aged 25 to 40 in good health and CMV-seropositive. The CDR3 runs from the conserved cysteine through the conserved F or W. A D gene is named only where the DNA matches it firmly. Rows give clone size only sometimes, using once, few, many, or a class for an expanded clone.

CASSEEGRVTEAFF	TGTGCCAGCAGTGAGGAGGGCAGGGTCACTGAAGCTTTCTTT	TRBV6-4	TRBJ1-1	.	14	.
CASSLGGRAYEQYF	TGTGCCAGCAGTTTAGGGGGGAGAGCCTACGAGCAGTACTTC	TRBV28	TRBJ2-7	.	14	.
CASSLGRGQGQDTQYF	TGTGCCAGCAGCTTAGGCAGGGGACAGGGCCAAGATACGCAGTATTTT	TRBV7-2	TRBJ2-3	.	16	TRBD1
CASTNTPSYEQYF	TGTGCCAGCACCAATACACCCTCCTACGAGCAGTACTTC	TRBV11-2	TRBJ2-7	.	13	.
CASSLAPGQTYYNSPLHF	TGTGCCAGCAGTTTGGCCCCGGGACAGACTTATTATAATTCACCCCTCCACTTT	TRBV28	TRBJ1-6	.	18	TRBD1
CASSASQGNGELFF	TGTGCCAGCAGCGCCTCTCAGGGGAACGGGGAGCTGTTTTTT	TRBV9	TRBJ2-2	once	14	.
CATSRGQGAGNTIYF	TGTGCCACCAGCAGGGGACAGGGTGCTGGAAACACCATATATTTT	TRBV15	TRBJ1-3	.	15	TRBD1
CASRGLVTPREQFF	TGCGCCAGCAGGGGACTAGTAACCCCCAGGGAGCAGTTCTTC	TRBV23-1	TRBJ2-1	.	14	TRBD2
CASSPGTGGSGYTF	TGTGCCAGCAGCCCGGGGACAGGGGGGAGTGGCTACACCTTC	TRBV9	TRBJ1-2	.	14	TRBD1
CASSSNSYPNQPQHF	TGTGCCAGCAGCTCAAACAGTTACCCTAATCAGCCCCAGCATTTT	TRBV7-9	TRBJ1-5	.	15	.
CASILQAGGQAQYF	TGTGCCAGCATCCTACAAGCGGGGGGGCAGGCCCAGTACTTC	TRBV7-2	TRBJ2-5	.	14	TRBD2
CASSYSNRGGQPQHF	TGTGCCAGCAGTTACTCCAACAGGGGGGGGCAGCCCCAGCATTTT	TRBV6-5	TRBJ1-5	.	15	TRBD1
CAFQLAGAQETQYF	TGTGCCTTCCAACTAGCGGGGGCCCAAGAGACCCAGTACTTC	TRBV30	TRBJ2-5	.	14	TRBD2
CASRRVQDHSGANVLTF	TGTGCCAGCCGACGAGTACAGGACCACTCTGGGGCCAACGTCCTGACTTTC	TRBV27	TRBJ2-6	.	17	.
CASSPEEGYEQYF	TGTGCCAGCTCACCAGAAGAGGGATACGAGCAGTACTTC	TRBV18	TRBJ2-7	.	13	.
CASSLGGESSF	TGCGCCAGCAGCTTGGGTGGGGAGTCTTCCTTC	TRBV5-1	TRBJ2-7	.	11	.
CASSFRLAGGVKGTDTQYF	TGTGCCAGCAGCTTCAGATTAGCGGGGGGGGTTAAGGGCACAGATACGCAGTATTTT	TRBV11-2	TRBJ2-3	.	19	TRBD2
CAWTVAGGESGELFF	TGTGCCTGGACCGTAGCGGGGGGCGAGTCCGGGGAGCTGTTTTTT	TRBV30	TRBJ2-2	.	15	TRBD2
CAWNRGAASTDTQYF	TGTGCCTGGAACAGGGGGGCGGCTAGCACAGATACGCAGTATTTT	TRBV30	TRBJ2-3	.	15	TRBD1
CASSERSGNTIYF	TGTGCCAGCAGTGAAAGGAGTGGAAACACCATATATTTT	TRBV6-5	TRBJ1-3	few	13	.
CASSLAEGTDTQYF	TGTGCCAGCAGCTTAGCTGAGGGAACAGATACGCAGTATTTT	TRBV7-6	TRBJ2-3	once	14	.
CASSEGLAGGPLNTGELFF	TGCGCCAGCAGTGAGGGACTAGCGGGGGGGCCACTTAACACCGGGGAGCTGTTTTTT	TRBV10-1	TRBJ2-2	.	19	TRBD2
CASSLNGVNTEAFF	TGTGCCAGCAGCTTGAACGGGGTGAACACTGAAGCTTTCTTT	TRBV5-4	TRBJ1-1	.	14	.
CASSFSKQDRNYGYTF	TGCGCCAGCAGCTTTTCTAAACAGGACAGAAACTATGGCTACACCTTC	TRBV5-1	TRBJ1-2	.	16	.
CASSYRLGYIETQYF	TGTGCCAGCAGCTATAGACTAGGTTATATAGAGACCCAGTACTTC	TRBV14	TRBJ2-5	.	15	.
CASSLAGQGDEKLFF	TGTGCCAGCAGCTTAGCGGGACAGGGGGATGAAAAACTGTTTTTT	TRBV7-9	TRBJ1-4	.	15	TRBD1
CASSLVGGGPEQFF	TGTGCCAGCAGCTTGGTAGGCGGGGGGCCAGAGCAGTTCTTC	TRBV5-5	TRBJ2-1	.	14	TRBD2
CASSYSDSQETQYF	TGTGCCAGCAGTTACTCGGACAGCCAAGAGACCCAGTACTTC	TRBV6-5	TRBJ2-5	once	14	.
CASSPAGRYLYGYTF	TGTGCCAGCTCACCAGCGGGCCGCTACCTGTATGGCTACACCTTC	TRBV18	TRBJ1-2	.	15	.
CASSRQIHNSPLHF	TGTGCCAGCAGTCGACAGATACATAATTCACCCCTCCACTTT	TRBV14	TRBJ1-6	.	14	.
CASSLGPKNIQYF	TGTGCCAGCAGTTTAGGGCCCAAAAACATTCAGTACTTC	TRBV27	TRBJ2-4	once	13	.
CASSNRVKQETQYF	TGCGCCAGCAGCAACCGGGTCAAGCAAGAGACCCAGTACTTC	TRBV5-1	TRBJ2-5	.	14	.
CASAGQGFTEAFF	TGTGCCAGCGCGGGACAGGGGTTCACTGAAGCTTTCTTT	TRBV25-1	TRBJ1-1	.	13	TRBD1
CASSLAGGGVDEKLFF	TGTGCCAGCAGCTTAGCCGGCGGGGGTGTGGATGAAAAACTGTTTTTT	TRBV11-2	TRBJ1-4	.	16	.
CASSAGSIHNFGYGYTF	TGTGCCAGCAGTGCAGGGTCCATTCACAACTTCGGCTATGGCTACACCTTC	TRBV6-1	TRBJ1-2	.	17	.
CASSRQGGYEQYF	TGCGCCAGCAGCCGACAGGGGGGCTACGAGCAGTACTTC	TRBV4-1	TRBJ2-7	.	13	TRBD1
CASSRVPKNLGDQPQHF	TGCGCCAGCAGCCGGGTCCCCAAAAACCTCGGGGATCAGCCCCAGCATTTT	TRBV4-1	TRBJ1-5	.	17	.
CASSPRTGLGGYTF	TGCGCCAGCAGCCCCCGGACAGGTTTGGGTGGCTACACCTTC	TRBV5-1	TRBJ1-2	.	14	TRBD1
CASSIGDLSSYEQYF	TGTGCCAGCAGTATAGGGGACTTGAGCTCCTACGAGCAGTACTTC	TRBV21-1	TRBJ2-7	.	15	.
CASSEALRARVQPQHF	TGTGCCAGCAGTGAAGCGCTTCGAGCACGGGTTCAGCCCCAGCATTTT	TRBV2	TRBJ1-5	few	16	.
CASSIQGPNEKLFF	TGTGCCAGTAGTATCCAGGGGCCAAATGAAAAACTGTTTTTT	TRBV19	TRBJ1-4	few	14	.
CASSLTGDTEAFF	TGTGCCAGCAGCCTGACAGGGGACACTGAAGCTTTCTTT	TRBV7-9	TRBJ1-1	.	13	TRBD1
CASSPRPRGNGYTF	TGTGCCAGCTCACCACGGCCCAGGGGGAATGGCTACACCTTC	TRBV18	TRBJ1-2	many	14	TRBD1
CTSSQVVRANTEAFF	TGCACCAGCAGCCAAGTGGTCAGGGCGAACACTGAAGCTTTCTTT	TRBV1	TRBJ1-1	few	15	.
CASNRDRGSSPLHF	TGTGCCAGCAATCGGGACAGGGGCAGCTCACCCCTCCACTTT	TRBV2	TRBJ1-6	.	14	TRBD1
CASRARGSYNSPLHF	TGTGCCAGCAGGGCCAGGGGGTCCTATAATTCACCCCTCCACTTT	TRBV6-5	TRBJ1-6	.	15	TRBD1
CASTMGGQGSPPQHF	TGTGCCAGTACCATGGGGGGACAGGGGTCTCCCCCCCAGCATTTT	TRBV19	TRBJ1-5	.	15	TRBD1
CASSQTLTVGGAFF	TGTGCCAGCAGCCAAACTTTGACGGTGGGGGGGGCTTTCTTT	TRBV7-2	TRBJ1-1	.	14	.